These T cell receptor beta chains were read from a single sample in a study of spatial heterogeneity in lung cancer. TCRdb passed the 5' RACE reads through MiXCR, listing each CDR3 protein once. Among more than 85,000 distinct CDR3 sequences, approximately 8.2% were seen once, and the ten largest hold 6.9%. The sample was PBMCs, taken at surgery. The receptors were sampled from a male donor with early-stage non-small cell lung cancer. The CDR3 runs from the conserved cysteine through the conserved F or W. Each record gives: clone size, D gene, V gene, J gene, CDR3 protein, CDR3 DNA. A D gene is named only where the DNA matches it firmly. Size is stated for part of the rows, as once, few or many counts, or as a class when the clone is expanded.

few	-	TRBV29-1	TRBJ2-1	CSVETPSAYNEQFF	TGCAGCGTTGAGACTCCATCGGCCTACAATGAGCAGTTCTTC
many	TRBD1	TRBV29-1	TRBJ2-1	CSVERQGGASEQFF	TGCAGCGTTGAAAGACAGGGGGGGGCGAGTGAGCAGTTCTTC
few	TRBD2	TRBV29-1	TRBJ2-5	CSAILAGQETQYF	TGCAGCGCCATACTAGCGGGGCAAGAGACCCAGTACTTC
few	-	TRBV29-1	TRBJ2-5	CSVGLGRETQYF	TGCAGCGTTGGGCTGGGGAGGGAGACCCAGTACTTC
-	-	TRBV5-1	TRBJ2-5	CASSPQGGQETQYF	TGCGCCAGCAGCCCTCAGGGAGGCCAAGAGACCCAGTACTTC
-	-	TRBV7-2	TRBJ2-3	CASSSRTPSTDTQYF	TGTGCCAGCAGCTCCAGGACTCCTAGCACAGATACGCAGTATTTT
-	-	TRBV5-1	TRBJ1-1	CASSLEGMNTEAFF	TGCGCCAGCAGCTTGGAGGGGATGAACACTGAAGCTTTCTTT
many	-	TRBV19	TRBJ1-5	CASTSRELRQPQHF	TGTGCCAGTACCTCCAGGGAGCTACGTCAGCCCCAGCATTTT
few	TRBD2	TRBV10-3	TRBJ2-1	CAISDSSGNYNEQFF	TGTGCCATCAGTGATTCTAGCGGAAACTACAATGAGCAGTTCTTC
few	-	TRBV19	TRBJ1-2	CASSTRGGYTF	TGTGCCAGTAGTACCCGTGGGGGCTACACCTTC
-	TRBD2	TRBV11-1	TRBJ2-3	CASSPQAGGLDTQYF	TGTGCCAGCAGCCCTCAAGCGGGGGGGCTGGATACGCAGTATTTT
few	-	TRBV27	TRBJ2-2	CASSLLAYSNTGELFF	TGTGCCAGCAGTTTATTGGCATACTCGAACACCGGGGAGCTGTTTTTT
-	-	TRBV7-9	TRBJ1-1	CVSSRYQGLEAFF	TGTGTCAGCAGCCGATATCAGGGATTGGAAGCTTTCTTT
few	-	TRBV29-1	TRBJ2-2	CSGGWTGELFF	TGCAGCGGGGGATGGACCGGGGAGCTGTTTTTT
few	-	TRBV10-1	TRBJ2-1	CASSEPDSPRQFF	TGCGCCAGCAGTGAGCCCGACAGCCCGCGGCAGTTCTTC
-	-	TRBV28	TRBJ1-1	CASSFLLEAFF	TGTGCCAGCAGTTTTCTGCTTGAAGCTTTCTTT
-	-	TRBV20-1	TRBJ1-3	CSASAWNTIYF	TGCAGTGCCTCCGCTTGGAACACCATATATTTT
-	-	TRBV20-1	TRBJ2-1	CSARASFRQEQFF	TGCAGTGCTAGAGCCTCTTTTAGACAGGAGCAGTTCTTC
few	-	TRBV4-2	TRBJ2-7	CASSPHAGRGISYEQYF	TGTGCCAGCAGCCCCCACGCCGGTAGGGGAATCTCCTACGAGCAGTACTTC
-	TRBD2	TRBV5-1	TRBJ2-2	CASSPRTSGSGGELFF	TGCGCCAGCAGCCCCCGGACTAGCGGGAGTGGCGGGGAGCTGTTTTTT
many	-	TRBV28	TRBJ2-7	CASSLTLQTPYEQYF	TGTGCCAGCAGTTTAACCCTCCAAACCCCCTACGAGCAGTACTTC
few	TRBD2	TRBV28	TRBJ2-7	CASSYELREASYEQYF	TGTGCCAGCAGTTATGAGCTGCGGGAGGCCTCCTACGAGCAGTACTTC
many	TRBD1	TRBV6-1	TRBJ2-7	CASSGSRTGSHEQYF	TGTGCCAGCAGCGGTAGCAGGACAGGGAGCCACGAGCAGTACTTC